This passage covers 24 T cell receptor beta chains from one sample sequenced in a study of blood T cell repertoires in COVID-19. The data were produced by immunoSEQ multiplex PCR, yet TCRdb's version contains in-frame clones alone and is incomplete. The sample shows some 330,000 clones, 92% of them seen only once. The sequenced material came from PBMCs or T cells enriched from blood (not recorded which). These receptors all come from a woman aged 25 to 39 who had recovered from COVID-19.

In its sample, this clone was seen a few times. The gene calls are TRBV5-6 and TRBJ1-2; no definite D call. V shed 0 bases and J shed 2 bases, with 5 bases lying between them. Germline CDR1 is SGHDT and CDR2 is YYEEEE. CDR3 length: 13 amino acids. The CDR3 sequence: CASSLGLNYGYTF. The CDR3 nucleotides are TGTGCCAGCAGCTTGGGACTCAACTATGGCTACACCTTC.

The chain uses TRBV11-2 and TRBJ2-1; a weak D match, TRBD1 (6 bases). The CDR3 sequence is 13 residues long. V shed 5 bases and J shed 4 bases, with 9 bases lying between them. The germline gives CDR1 SGHAT, CDR2 FQNNGV. This chain's CDR3 is CASSSGQYNEQFF. CDR3 DNA sequence: TGTGCCAGCAGCAGTGGACAGTACAATGAGCAGTTCTTC. Full variable domain (missing parts from reference TRBV11-2 and TRBJ2-1): EAGVAQSPRYKIIEKRQSVAFWCNPISGHATLYWYQQILGQGPKLLIQFQNNGVVDDSQLPKDRFSAERLKGVDSTLKIQPAKLEDSAVYLCASSSGQYNEQFFGPGTRLTVL.

The sample holds a few counts of this clone. The chain has TRBV4-1 and TRBJ2-1; 7 nucleotides match TRBD2. The germline CDR1 and CDR2 sequences are MGHRA and YSYEKL. The V segment lost 6 bases and the J segment 3 bases; nucleotides outside the gene matches: 11. The CDR3 extends over 16 amino acids. This CDR3 reads CASRPLLRGNYNEQFF. As DNA, the CDR3 is TGCGCCAGCAGACCATTGTTGCGGGGGAACTACAATGAGCAGTTCTTC.

The chain carries TRBV7-3 and TRBJ2-5; 11 positions agree with TRBD1. The CDR3 has 16 amino acids. Trimming at V came to 3 bases and at J to 5 bases, leaving 8 bases not matched to a gene. CDR1 is SGHTA and CDR2 is FQGTGA in the germline V gene. The CDR3 reads CASSFRDRGVLETQYF. Written as DNA, the CDR3 is TGTGCCAGCAGCTTCCGGGACAGGGGGGTTTTGGAGACCCAGTACTTC.

V and J are TRBV19 and TRBJ1-1; 10 positions agree with TRBD1. Trimming cost V 5 bases and J 5 bases; bases outside gene matches: 8. Germline assignment: CDR1 LNHDA and CDR2 SQIVND (reference sequence). The CDR3 runs 15 residues. The CDR3 reads CASSSSTGGYTEAFF. CDR3 coding DNA: TGTGCCAGTAGTTCATCGACAGGGGGCTATACTGAAGCTTTCTTT.

This sequence joins TRBV11-3 and TRBJ2-3, with 10 bases matching TRBD2. Germline CDR1 and CDR2: SGHNT and YENEEA. The CDR3 has 20 residues. J was trimmed by 0 bases and V by 0 bases; bases with no gene match: 12. CDR3 amino acids: CASSLDPLAGDPYSTDTQYF. In DNA, the CDR3 is TGTGCCAGCAGCTTAGATCCTCTAGCGGGGGACCCGTATAGCACAGATACGCAGTATTTT.

The gene calls are TRBV11-3 and TRBJ2-5; D is perhaps TRBD1 (6 bases). The CDR3 contains 14 residues. Germline assignment: CDR1 SGHNT and CDR2 YENEEA. V gave up 1 base and J gave up 5 bases, with 11 bases separating them. The CDR3 DNA sequence: TGTGCCAGCAGCTTAGCATCAGGGGTGGAGACCCAGTACTTC. As protein: CASSLASGVETQYF.

The chain is built from TRBV5-1 and TRBJ2-7, with 7 bases fitting TRBD1. Germline V gene lookup returns CDR1 SGHRS and CDR2 YFSETQ. The V and J ends lost 4 bases and 5 bases, in that order; junction bases with no gene match: 9. CDR3 length: 14 amino acids. The CDR3 loop is CASSKTGIEDEQYF. CDR3 coding DNA: TGCGCCAGCAGCAAGACAGGGATAGAAGACGAGCAGTACTTC.

This rearrangement joins TRBV4-3 to TRBJ1-5; D remains ambiguous. This CDR3 has 14 amino acids. Germline V gene sequence: CDR1 LGHNA, CDR2 YSLEER. V was cut by 1 base and J by 7 bases, with 11 bases left in between. The CDR3 region is CASSQAWERQPQHF. The CDR3 region has the DNA TGCGCCAGCAGCCAAGCATGGGAGAGACAGCCCCAGCATTTT.

The chain recombines TRBV7-8 with TRBJ2-7, with D tentatively TRBD2 (5 bases). Trimming took off 5 bases at V and 1 base at J, with 9 bases between the two ends. This CDR3 has 13 amino acids. From germline, CDR1 is SGHVS and CDR2 FQNEAQ. The CDR3 DNA is TGTGCCAGCAGCCCACCGGGGTCCTACGAGCAGTACTTC. It specifies CASSPPGSYEQYF.

V usage is TRBV28 and J usage is TRBJ1-1, with TRBD1 identical over 7 bases. The germline V gene encodes CDR1 MDHEN and CDR2 SYDVKM. The CDR3 loop spans 16 amino acids. V lost 4 bases to trimming and J lost 0 bases; unmatched junction nucleotides: 8. The CDR3 loop is CASSSGQVTMNTEAFF. The CDR3 DNA follows: TGTGCCAGCAGTTCCGGACAGGTTACCATGAACACTGAAGCTTTCTTT.

The CDR3 coding sequence is TGTGCCAGCAGTCCGACAGGGGCAGGTAATTCACCCCTCCACTTT. Translated: CASSPTGAGNSPLHF. The V and J genes are TRBV3-1 (or the pseudogene TRBV3-2) and TRBJ1-6, with 8 bases aligning to TRBD1. The CDR3 loop spans 15 amino acids. J gave up 6 bases and V 6 bases, and 7 bases lay outside the gene matches. The germline CDR1 and CDR2 sequences are LGHDT and YNNKEL (reference sequence).

The sample holds one count of this clone. The rearrangement uses TRBV6-5 and TRBJ1-2; D is uncertain. The CDR3 extends over 13 amino acids. Between the trimmed V and J ends, which lost 0 bases and 4 bases, there was a span of 6 bases. Per germline, CDR1 MNHEY and CDR2 SVGAGI. The CDR3 DNA sequence: TGTGCCAGCAGTTACTCCGAGGGCTATGGCTACACCTTC. Translation gives CASSYSEGYGYTF.

The rearrangement uses TRBV19 and TRBJ1-1; the match to TRBD1 covers 8 bases. The CDR3 consists of 13 residues. In germline, CDR1 is LNHDA, CDR2 SQIVND (reference sequence). The trim removed 6 bases at V and 4 bases at J, leaving 4 bases unmatched. For the CDR3, the DNA is TGTGCCAGTAGAAAGGACAGGGCCACTGAAGCTTTCTTT. Protein: CASRKDRATEAFF.

The gene calls are TRBV6-2 or TRBV6-3 and TRBJ2-1; the D is unclear. V was shortened by 0 bases and J by 0 bases, with 6 bases between the two germline ends. From germline, CDR1 is MNHEY and CDR2 SVGEGT. The CDR3 has 15 amino acids. This CDR3 is CASSYSVGSYNEQFF. CDR3 in DNA: TGTGCCAGCAGTTACTCGGTCGGCTCCTACAATGAGCAGTTCTTC.

The chain uses TRBV6-2 or TRBV6-3 and TRBJ1-2; D is unresolved. The CDR3 has 14 residues. V lost 0 bases, J lost 4 bases, and 9 bases lay in between. Germline CDR1 MNHEY, CDR2 SVGEGT. CDR3 nucleotide sequence: TGTGCCAGCAGTTACTCGTCTCCAGGCTATGGCTACACCTTC. Translation: CASSYSSPGYGYTF.

The chain employs TRBV7-9 and TRBJ1-4; perhaps TRBD1 as D (5 bases). CDR3 size: 15 residues. V lost 3 bases and J 8 bases, leaving 16 bases between the germline ends. CDR1 SEHNR and CDR2 FQNEAQ come from the germline V gene (reference sequence). As DNA, the CDR3 is TGTGCCAGCAGCTTTGGGGTTGGAGGGGAGGAAAAACTGTTTTTT. This sequence encodes CASSFGVGGEEKLFF.

The genes are TRBV7-2 and TRBJ2-1; D possibly corresponds to TRBD2 (7 bases). V lost 5 bases and J 8 bases, leaving 22 bases between the germline ends. Germline V gene lookup returns CDR1 SGHTA and CDR2 FQGNSA. The CDR3 covers 16 residues. CDR3 nucleotides: TGTGCCAGCAGCCCTCGAGGGGGAGGGCCTGGGCATGAGCAGTTCTTC. Amino acid sequence: CASSPRGGGPGHEQFF. Complete variable domain (other parts from reference TRBV7-2 and TRBJ2-1): GAGVSQSPSNKVTEKGKDVELRCDPISGHTALYWYRQSLGQGLEFLIYFQGNSAPDKSGLPSDRFSAERTGGSVSTLTIQRTQQEDSAVYLCASSPRGGGPGHEQFFGPGTRLTVL.

The chain uses TRBV7-2 and TRBJ2-1; TRBD2 matches 8 bases. This CDR3 region has 15 residues. The germline gives CDR1 SGHTA, CDR2 FQGNSA. Unmatched junction bases numbered 4, after V lost 1 base and J lost 5 bases. The CDR3 here is CASSLGSGGDNEQFF. CDR3 DNA: TGTGCCAGCAGCTTAGGCTCCGGGGGGGACAATGAGCAGTTCTTC. The variable domain in full, with the rest retrieved from reference TRBV7-2 and TRBJ2-1, is GAGVSQSPSNKVTEKGKDVELRCDPISGHTALYWYRQSLGQGLEFLIYFQGNSAPDKSGLPSDRFSAERTGGSVSTLTIQRTQQEDSAVYLCASSLGSGGDNEQFFGPGTRLTVL.

The rearrangement joins TRBV7-2 to TRBJ2-2, with 7 nucleotides matching TRBD2. Per germline, CDR1 SGHTA and CDR2 FQGNSA. The CDR3 has 15 amino acids. The J segment lost 3 bases and the V segment lost 3 bases, leaving 4 bases of the junction unmatched. The CDR3 sequence is CASSFGTTYTGELFF. In nucleotides, the CDR3 is TGTGCCAGCAGCTTCGGGACTACTTACACCGGGGAGCTGTTTTTT.

This clone was seen a single time. The V gene is TRBV6-2 or TRBV6-3, the J gene TRBJ2-7; TRBD2 might be the D (6 bases). Trimming shortened V by 6 bases and J by 3 bases, and 18 bases separated the two germline ends. CDR1 MNHEY and CDR2 SVGEGT come from the germline V gene. This CDR3 has 15 residues. CDR3 in DNA: TGTGCCAGCAGCGACGCCGGGAGTACCGACTACGAGCAGTACTTC. Encoded protein: CASSDAGSTDYEQYF.

J is TRBJ2-1 and V is TRBV7-2; the match to TRBD2 covers 13 bases. V shed 6 bases and J 8 bases; nucleotides not matched to a gene: 4. The V gene's germline CDR1 is SGHTA and CDR2 FQGNSA. The CDR3 totals 14 residues. Written as DNA, the CDR3 is TGTGCCAGCAGTCGGACTAGCGGGAGTGATGAGCAGTTCTTC. It codes for CASSRTSGSDEQFF.

V gene TRBV28 combines with J gene TRBJ2-3; 11 bases match TRBD1. Trimming took 5 bases from V and 6 from J; bases not matched to a gene: 7. Germline lookup yields CDR1 MDHEN and CDR2 SYDVKM. This CDR3 spans 15 amino acids. As DNA, the CDR3 is TGTGCCAGCAGTCCCGGACAGGGGGCATGGGATACGCAGTATTTT. This gives the protein CASSPGQGAWDTQYF.

The chain is built from TRBV5-4 and TRBJ2-7; 7 positions agree with TRBD2. This CDR3 has 14 amino acids. After removal of 1 base from V and 3 bases from J, the junction contained 4 bases not matched to a gene. Germline-derived CDR1 and CDR2 are SGHNT and YYREEE (reference sequence). The CDR3 region is CASSLYGGGYEQYF. The CDR3 region has the DNA TGTGCCAGCAGCTTGTATGGGGGGGGCTACGAGCAGTACTTC.